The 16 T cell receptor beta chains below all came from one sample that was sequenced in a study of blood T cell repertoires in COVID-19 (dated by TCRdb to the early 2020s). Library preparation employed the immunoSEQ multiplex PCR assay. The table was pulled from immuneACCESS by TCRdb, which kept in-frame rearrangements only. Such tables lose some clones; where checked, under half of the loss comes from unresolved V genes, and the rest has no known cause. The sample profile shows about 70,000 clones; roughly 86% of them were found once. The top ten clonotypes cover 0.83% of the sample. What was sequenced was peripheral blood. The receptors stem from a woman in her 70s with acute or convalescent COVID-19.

The CDR3 DNA reads as TGTGCCAGTACCGGACTCACTGAAGCTTTCTTT. Protein sequence: CASTGLTEAFF. The V and J genes are TRBV19 and TRBJ1-1; D not certain. Deletions cut 7 bases from V and 4 bases from J, with 7 bases between. The CDR3 extends over 11 amino acids. From germline, CDR1 is LNHDA and CDR2 SQIVND (reference sequence).

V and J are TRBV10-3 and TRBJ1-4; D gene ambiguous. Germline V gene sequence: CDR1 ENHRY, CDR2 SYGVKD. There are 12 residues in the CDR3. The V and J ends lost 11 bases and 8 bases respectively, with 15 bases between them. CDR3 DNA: TGTGCCGCAGCGGAGGTTGGGGAAAAACTGTTTTTT. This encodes CAAAEVGEKLFF.

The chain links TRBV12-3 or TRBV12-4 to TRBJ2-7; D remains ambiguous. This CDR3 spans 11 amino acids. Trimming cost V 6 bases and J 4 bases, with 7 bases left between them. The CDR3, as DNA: TGTGCCAGCAGCGACAAATACGAGCAGTACTTC. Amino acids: CASSDKYEQYF.

CDR3 sequence (DNA): TGTGCCAGCAGCCAAGGGACAGGGCACACCGGGGAGCTGTTTTTT. This codes for CASSQGTGHTGELFF. The chain couples TRBV14 to TRBJ2-2; 8 nucleotides match TRBD1. The length of the CDR3 is 15 residues. Unmatched junction bases numbered 1, after V lost 1 base and J lost 3 bases. Looked up from germline, CDR1 is SGHDN and CDR2 is FVKESK.

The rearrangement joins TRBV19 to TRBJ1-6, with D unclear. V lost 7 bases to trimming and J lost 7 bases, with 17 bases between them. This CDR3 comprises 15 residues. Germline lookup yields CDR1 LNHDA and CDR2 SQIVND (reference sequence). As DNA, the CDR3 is TGTGCCAGTACCCCCGGGAATAGGGCCAATTCACCCCTCCACTTT. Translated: CASTPGNRANSPLHF.

The CDR3 loop reads CASSQETARGGGYSEQFF. CDR3 nucleotide sequence: TGCGCCAGCAGCCAAGAGACGGCCCGGGGCGGGGGTTATAGTGAGCAGTTCTTC. The V and J genes are TRBV4-3 and TRBJ2-1; 7 bases line up with TRBD2. The CDR3 runs to 18 residues. Trimming cost V 0 bases and J 9 bases; bases outside gene matches: 17. Germline V gene data show CDR1 as LGHNA and CDR2 as YSLEER.

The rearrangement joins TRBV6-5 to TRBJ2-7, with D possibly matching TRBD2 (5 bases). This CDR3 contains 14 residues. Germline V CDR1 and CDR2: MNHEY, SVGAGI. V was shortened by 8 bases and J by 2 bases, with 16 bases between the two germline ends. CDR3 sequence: CASHEGPRAYEQYF. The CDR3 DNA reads TGTGCCAGCCACGAGGGTCCTAGGGCCTACGAGCAGTACTTC.

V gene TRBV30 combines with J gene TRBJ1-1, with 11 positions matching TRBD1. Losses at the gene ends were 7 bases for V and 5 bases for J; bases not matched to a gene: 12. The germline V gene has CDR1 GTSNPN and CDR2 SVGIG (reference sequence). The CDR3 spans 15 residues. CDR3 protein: CAFQRTGTGGTEAFF. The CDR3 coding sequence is TGTGCCTTTCAACGAACCGGGACAGGGGGAACTGAAGCTTTCTTT.

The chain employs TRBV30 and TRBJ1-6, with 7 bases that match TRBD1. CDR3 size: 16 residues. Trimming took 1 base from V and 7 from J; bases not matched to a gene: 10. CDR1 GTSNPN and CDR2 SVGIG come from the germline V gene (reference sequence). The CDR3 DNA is TGTGCCTGGAGTGCTTTCGGTGACAGGGCCAATTCACCCCTCCACTTT. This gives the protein CAWSAFGDRANSPLHF.

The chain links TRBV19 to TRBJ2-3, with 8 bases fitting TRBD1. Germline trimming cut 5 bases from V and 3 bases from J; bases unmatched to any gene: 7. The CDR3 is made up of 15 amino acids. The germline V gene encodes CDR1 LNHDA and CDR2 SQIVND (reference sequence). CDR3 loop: CASSETGGGTDTQYF. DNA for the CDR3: TGTGCCAGTAGTGAAACAGGGGGTGGTACAGATACGCAGTATTTT.

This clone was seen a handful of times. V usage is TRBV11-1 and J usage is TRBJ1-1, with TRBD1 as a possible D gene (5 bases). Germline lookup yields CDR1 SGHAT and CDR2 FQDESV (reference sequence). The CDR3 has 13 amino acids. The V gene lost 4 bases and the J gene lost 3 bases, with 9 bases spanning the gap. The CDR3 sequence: CASSSTGYTEAFF. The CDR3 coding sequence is TGTGCCAGCAGCTCTACAGGCTACACTGAAGCTTTCTTT.

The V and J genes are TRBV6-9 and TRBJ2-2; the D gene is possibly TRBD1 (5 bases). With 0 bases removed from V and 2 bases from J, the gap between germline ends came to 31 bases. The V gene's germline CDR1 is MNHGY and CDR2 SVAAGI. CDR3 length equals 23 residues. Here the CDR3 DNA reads TGTGCCAGCAGTTATTCAGGGGTCGGGCTGTGCAGGGTCCTTACTATTAACACCGGGGAGCTGTTTTTT. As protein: CASSYSGVGLCRVLTINTGELFF.

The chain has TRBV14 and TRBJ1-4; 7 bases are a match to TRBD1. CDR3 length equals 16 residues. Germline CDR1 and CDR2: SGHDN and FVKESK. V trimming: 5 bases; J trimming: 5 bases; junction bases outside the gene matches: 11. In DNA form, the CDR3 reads TGTGCCAGCAGCGGGACTTCCGGGACAGTGAATGAAAAACTGTTTTTT. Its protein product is CASSGTSGTVNEKLFF.

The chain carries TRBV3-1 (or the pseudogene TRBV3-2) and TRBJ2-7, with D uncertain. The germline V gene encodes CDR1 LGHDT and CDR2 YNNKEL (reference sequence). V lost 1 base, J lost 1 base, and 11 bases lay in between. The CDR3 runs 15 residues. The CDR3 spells CASSQGSGPSYEQYF. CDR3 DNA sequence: TGTGCCAGCAGCCAAGGGTCAGGTCCGTCCTACGAGCAGTACTTC.

The CDR3 loop is CAISGQGADNEQFF. The CDR3 DNA is TGTGCCATCAGCGGGCAGGGGGCGGACAATGAGCAGTTCTTC. V gene TRBV10-3 combines with J gene TRBJ2-1; TRBD1 aligns across 8 bases. V was pared by 6 bases and J by 5 bases, with 6 bases of the junction left unmatched. This CDR3 has 14 amino acids. CDR1 ENHRY and CDR2 SYGVKD come from the germline V gene.

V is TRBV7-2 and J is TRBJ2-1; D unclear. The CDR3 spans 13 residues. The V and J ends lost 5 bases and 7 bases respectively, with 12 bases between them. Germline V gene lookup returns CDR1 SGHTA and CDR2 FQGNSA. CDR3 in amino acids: CASSTGLRNEQFF. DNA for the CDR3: TGTGCCAGCAGCACCGGGTTGCGGAATGAGCAGTTCTTC.